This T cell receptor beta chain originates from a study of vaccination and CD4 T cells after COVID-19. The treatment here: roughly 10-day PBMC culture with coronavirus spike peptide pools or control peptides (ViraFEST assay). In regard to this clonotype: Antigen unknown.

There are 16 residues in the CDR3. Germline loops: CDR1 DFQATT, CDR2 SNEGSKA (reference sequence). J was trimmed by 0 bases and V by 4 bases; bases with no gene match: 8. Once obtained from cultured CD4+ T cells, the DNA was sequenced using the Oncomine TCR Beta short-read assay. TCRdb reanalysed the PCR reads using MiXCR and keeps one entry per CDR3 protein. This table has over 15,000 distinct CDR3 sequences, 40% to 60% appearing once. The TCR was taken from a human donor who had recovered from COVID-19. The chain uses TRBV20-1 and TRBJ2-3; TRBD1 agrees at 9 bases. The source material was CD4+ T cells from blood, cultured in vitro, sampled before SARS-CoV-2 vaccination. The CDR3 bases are TGCAGTGCTACGGACCCGGACAGGGGAAGCACAGATACGCAGTATTTT. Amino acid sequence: CSATDPDRGSTDTQYF.